This entry describes one TCR beta chain. As yet, its antigen is unknown. The data originate from a study of CD8+ T cells in alopecia areata. General study points: A large proportion of expanded lesional clones were detected persisting in scalp and blood during tofacitinib. Elevated clonality characterized lesional scalp relative to normal scalp, particularly in alopecia totalis/universalis.

As the sequencing template, cDNA was produced by extracting RNA and reverse transcribing it. Sequencing used immunoSEQ multiplex PCR; TCRdb keeps in-frame clones, though not all of them. Of more than 200,000 clones in the sample, less than 45% were seen once. Noted treatment: oral pan-JAK inhibitor, 5-10 mg twice daily. Germline values: CDR1 SGHAT, CDR2 FQNNGV. There are 12 residues in the CDR3. The germline V and J ends were trimmed by 5 bases and 5 bases, with 8 bases remaining between them. The clonotype was recovered from a human donor with alopecia areata. The input for sequencing was CD4+ T cells sorted from blood, taken at roughly week 38, from a patient treated with tofacitinib. The chain recombines TRBV11-2 with TRBJ2-3, with a tentative D call TRBD1 (5 bases). In DNA, the CDR3 is TGTGCCAGCAGCGCAAGGGGAGATACGCAGTATTTT. Its translation: CASSARGDTQYF. The variable domain in full, with the rest retrieved from reference TRBV11-2 and TRBJ2-3, is EAGVAQSPRYKIIEKRQSVAFWCNPISGHATLYWYQQILGQGPKLLIQFQNNGVVDDSQLPKDRFSAERLKGVDSTLKIQPAKLEDSAVYLCASSARGDTQYFGPGTRLTVL.